This T cell receptor beta chain appears in the sequencing data of a study of PD-1 blockade in classical Hodgkin lymphoma. The CDR3 spans 14 residues. Study-wide findings and caveats: Newly diagnosed patients reportedly trailed healthy donors in baseline TCR diversity.

The patients all showed relapse after autologous stem cell transplantation, while their brentuximab vedotin exposure varied. As concerns this clone: Its antigen is currently unknown.

Libraries were prepared by immunoSEQ multiplex PCR; TCRdb keeps only in-frame clonotypes and omits some of them. The sample records tens of thousands of clones, around three quarters being singletons. This chain links TRBV21-1 with TRBJ2-1; the table gives TRBD2 as D, unverified against the DNA. TRBV21-1 is a known pseudogene. Sequences were derived from peripheral blood mononuclear cells (PBMCs), sampled before the second cycle of nivolumab. The TCR comes from a human donor with classical Hodgkin lymphoma. The CDR3 region has the DNA TGTGCCAGCAGCAAAGATGCTAGCGAGGATGAGCAGTTCTTC. Translating gives CASSKDASEDEQFF.